This T cell receptor beta chain was sequenced in a study of cytomegalovirus exposure and HLA in healthy donors. Regarding the study as a whole: The availability of immune exposure information extended only to CMV serostatus.

PCR involved 60 Vbeta and 13 Jbeta primers. TCRdb keeps only in-frame clones here, not all; method: immunoSEQ multiplex PCR. Of over 150,000 clones in the sample, 65% to 80% were seen once. Remarks on this clone: Its antigen is currently unknown.

V lost 3 bases to trimming and J lost 2 bases, with 11 bases between them. This CDR3 spans 14 amino acids. Germline-derived CDR1 and CDR2 are SGHVS and FQNEAQ. The sequence was obtained from a woman aged 50 to 60 in good health and CMV-seropositive. This chain links TRBV7-8 with TRBJ2-7; possibly TRBD2 for D (6 bases). Material: PBMCs. The CDR3 loop reads CASSLGGGPYEQYF. DNA of the CDR3: TGTGCCAGCAGCTTGGGGGGAGGCCCCTACGAGCAGTACTTC.